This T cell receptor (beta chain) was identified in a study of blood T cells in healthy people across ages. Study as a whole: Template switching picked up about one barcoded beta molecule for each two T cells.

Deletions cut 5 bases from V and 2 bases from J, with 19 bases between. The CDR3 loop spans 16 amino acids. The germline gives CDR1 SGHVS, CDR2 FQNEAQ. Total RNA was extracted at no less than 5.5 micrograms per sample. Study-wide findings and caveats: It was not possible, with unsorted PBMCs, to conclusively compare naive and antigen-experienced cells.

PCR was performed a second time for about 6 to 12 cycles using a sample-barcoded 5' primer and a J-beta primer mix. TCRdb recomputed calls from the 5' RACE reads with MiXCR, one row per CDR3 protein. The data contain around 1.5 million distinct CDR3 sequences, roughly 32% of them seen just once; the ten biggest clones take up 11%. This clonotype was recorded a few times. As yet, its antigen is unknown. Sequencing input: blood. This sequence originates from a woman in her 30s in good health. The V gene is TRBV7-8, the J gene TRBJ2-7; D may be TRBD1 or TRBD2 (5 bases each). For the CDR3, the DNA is TGTGCCAGCAGCATTAGGGTAGGGGACGGTACCTACGAGCAGTACTTC. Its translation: CASSIRVGDGTYEQYF.